Below, one TCR beta chain is given with its context. The data were obtained in a study of T cell changes during pregnancy in multiple sclerosis. The length of the CDR3 is 15 residues. V lost 5 bases, J lost 6 bases, and 11 bases stayed unmatched. CDR1 is SGHVS, CDR2 FNYEAQ, per germline. This table comes from immunoSEQ multiplex PCR, and its TCRdb copy is limited to in-frame clones, with some not included. The sample shows over 40,000 clones, 92% of them seen only once. The specimen was peripheral blood, collected in the third trimester of pregnancy. The V and J genes are TRBV7-6 and TRBJ2-7, with TRBD2 matching over 9 bases. The sequence was collected from a female donor with multiple sclerosis, enrolled in a pregnancy study. The CDR3 DNA follows: TGTGCCAGCAGCCCTAGCGGGATAACGACGAGCGAGCAGTACTTC. Protein product: CASSPSGITTSEQYF.